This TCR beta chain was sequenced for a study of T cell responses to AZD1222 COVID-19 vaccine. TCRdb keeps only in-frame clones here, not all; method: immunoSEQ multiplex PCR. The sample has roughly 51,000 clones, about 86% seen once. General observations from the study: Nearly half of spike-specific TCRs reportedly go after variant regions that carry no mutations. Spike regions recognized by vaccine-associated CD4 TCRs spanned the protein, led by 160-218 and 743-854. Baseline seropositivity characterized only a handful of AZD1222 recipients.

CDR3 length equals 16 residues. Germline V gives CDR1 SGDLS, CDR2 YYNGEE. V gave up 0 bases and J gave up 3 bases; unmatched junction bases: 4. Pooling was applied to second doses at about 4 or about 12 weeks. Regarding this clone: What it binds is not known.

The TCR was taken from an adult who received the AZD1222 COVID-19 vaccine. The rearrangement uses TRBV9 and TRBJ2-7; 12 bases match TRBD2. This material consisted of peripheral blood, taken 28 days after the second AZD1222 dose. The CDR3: CASSVAPLAGGYEQYF. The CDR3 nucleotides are TGTGCCAGCAGCGTAGCCCCACTAGCGGGAGGCTACGAGCAGTACTTC.